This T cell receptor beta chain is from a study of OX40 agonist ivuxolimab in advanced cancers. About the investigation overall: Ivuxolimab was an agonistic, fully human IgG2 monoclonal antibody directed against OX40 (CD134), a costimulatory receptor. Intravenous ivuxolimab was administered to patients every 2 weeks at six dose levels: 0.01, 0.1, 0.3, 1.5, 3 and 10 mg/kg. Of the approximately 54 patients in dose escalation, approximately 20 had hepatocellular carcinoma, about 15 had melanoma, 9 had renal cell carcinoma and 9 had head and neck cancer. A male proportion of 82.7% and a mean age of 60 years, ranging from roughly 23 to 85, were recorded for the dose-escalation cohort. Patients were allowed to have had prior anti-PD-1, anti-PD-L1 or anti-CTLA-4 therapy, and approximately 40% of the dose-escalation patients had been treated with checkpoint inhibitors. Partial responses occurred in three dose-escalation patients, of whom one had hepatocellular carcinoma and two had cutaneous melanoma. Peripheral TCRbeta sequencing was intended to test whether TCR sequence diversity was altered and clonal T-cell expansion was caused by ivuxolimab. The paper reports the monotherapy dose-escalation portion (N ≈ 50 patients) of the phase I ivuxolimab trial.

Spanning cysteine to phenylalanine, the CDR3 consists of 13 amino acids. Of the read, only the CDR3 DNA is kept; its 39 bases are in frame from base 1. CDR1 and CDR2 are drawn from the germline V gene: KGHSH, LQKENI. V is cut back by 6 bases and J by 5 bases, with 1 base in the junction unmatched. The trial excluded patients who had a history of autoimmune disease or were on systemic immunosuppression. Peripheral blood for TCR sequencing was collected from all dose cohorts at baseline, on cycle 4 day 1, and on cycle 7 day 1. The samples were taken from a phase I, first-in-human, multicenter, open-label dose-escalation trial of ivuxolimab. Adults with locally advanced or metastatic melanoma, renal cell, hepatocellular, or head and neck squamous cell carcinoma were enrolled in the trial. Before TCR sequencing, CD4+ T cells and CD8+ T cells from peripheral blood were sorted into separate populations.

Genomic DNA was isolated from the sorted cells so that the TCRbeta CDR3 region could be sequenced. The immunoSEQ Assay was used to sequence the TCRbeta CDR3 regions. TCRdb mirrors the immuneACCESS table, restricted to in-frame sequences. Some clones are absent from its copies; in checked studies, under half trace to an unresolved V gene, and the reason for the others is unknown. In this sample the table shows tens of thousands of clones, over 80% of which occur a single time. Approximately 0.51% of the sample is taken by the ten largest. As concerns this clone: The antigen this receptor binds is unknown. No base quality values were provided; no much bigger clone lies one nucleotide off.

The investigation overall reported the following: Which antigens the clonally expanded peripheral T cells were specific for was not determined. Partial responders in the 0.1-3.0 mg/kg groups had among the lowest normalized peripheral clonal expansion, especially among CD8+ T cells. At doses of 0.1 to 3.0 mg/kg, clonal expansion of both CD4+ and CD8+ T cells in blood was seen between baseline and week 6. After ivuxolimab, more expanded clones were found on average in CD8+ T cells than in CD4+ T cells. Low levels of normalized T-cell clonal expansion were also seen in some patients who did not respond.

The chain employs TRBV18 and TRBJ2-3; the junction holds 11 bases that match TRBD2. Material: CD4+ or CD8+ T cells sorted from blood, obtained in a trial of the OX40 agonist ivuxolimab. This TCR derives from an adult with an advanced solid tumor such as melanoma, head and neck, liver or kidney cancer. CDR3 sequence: CASSGLAVDTQYF. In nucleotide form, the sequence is TGTGCCAGCTCGGGACTAGCGGTAGATACGCAGTATTTT.